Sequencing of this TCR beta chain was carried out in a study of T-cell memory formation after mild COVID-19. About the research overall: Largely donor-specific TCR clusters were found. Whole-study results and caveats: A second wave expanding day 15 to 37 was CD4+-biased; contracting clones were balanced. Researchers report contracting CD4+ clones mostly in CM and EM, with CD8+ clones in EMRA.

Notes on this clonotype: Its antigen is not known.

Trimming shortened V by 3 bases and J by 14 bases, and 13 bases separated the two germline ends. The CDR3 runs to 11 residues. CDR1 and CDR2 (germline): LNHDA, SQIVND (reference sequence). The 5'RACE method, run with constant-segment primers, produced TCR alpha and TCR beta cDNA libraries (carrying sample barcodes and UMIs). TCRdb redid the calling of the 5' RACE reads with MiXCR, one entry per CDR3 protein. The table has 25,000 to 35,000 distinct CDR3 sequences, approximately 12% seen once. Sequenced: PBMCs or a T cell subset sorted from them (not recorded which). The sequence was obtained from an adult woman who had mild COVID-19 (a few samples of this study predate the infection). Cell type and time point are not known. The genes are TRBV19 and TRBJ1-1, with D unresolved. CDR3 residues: CASSMSNTGFF. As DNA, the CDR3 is TGTGCCAGTAGTATGTCTAATACGGGCTTCTTT.